This passage covers 6 T cell receptor beta chains from one sample sequenced in a study of Tregs in tolerant kidney transplant recipients. Recipient PBMCs carried a CFSE label and met irradiated graft donor PBMCs for approximately 6 days before FACS sorting. Repertoires were generated with immunoSEQ multiplex PCR, while TCRdb's copy carries only in-frame clones and drops some. The sample table sets out around 2,000 clones. These receptors' targets are unknown. The specimen was CD4+ T cells from blood cultured with allogeneic cells, collected before the transplant. Receptors were obtained from a human patient who received a combined kidney and bone marrow transplant.

As to this clone: The read gets to within 3 residues of the CDR3 end, and the germline J gene fills in the rest. This chain joins TRBV5-1 and TRBJ2-5; D ambiguous. Germline V CDR1 and CDR2: SGHRS, YFSETQ. Trimming removed 4 bases from V and 4 bases from J, with 2 bases in between. CDR3 length equals 10 residues. The sequenced part of the CDR3 DNA is TGCGCCAGCAGCCGAGAGACC. It encodes CASSRET. The entire CDR3 reads CASSRETQYF.

By frequency, this clone is medium-sized. The read comes to an end 3 residues before the CDR3 does, leaving the germline J gene to fill in the end. The chain has TRBV20-1 and TRBJ1-4, with TRBD1 matching over 9 bases. Germline V gene sequence: CDR1 DFQATT, CDR2 SNEGSKA (reference sequence). The CDR3 totals 13 residues. The sequenced CDR3 bases are TGCAATACCGGGACAGGGTTGGGGGAAAAA. Residues: CNTGTGLGEK. The CDR3 in full is CNTGTGLGEKLFF.

A word on this clone: The read stops 3 residues short of the end of the CDR3; the missing end is completed from the germline J gene. This sequence joins TRBV5-1 and TRBJ2-5; TRBD2 matches 8 bases. The V segment lost 2 bases and the J segment 5 bases; nucleotides outside the gene matches: 8. The CDR3 length is 15 residues. Germline V CDR1 and CDR2: SGHRS, YFSETQ. CDR3 in amino acids: CASSLGAGGTETQYF. Partial CDR3 DNA: TGCGCCAGCAGCTTAGGGGCGGGGGGAACCGAGACC. Based on the CDR3 plus reference TRBV5-1 and TRBJ2-5, the full variable domain is KAGVTQTPRYLIKTRGQQVTLSCSPISGHRSVSWYQQTPGQGLQFLFEYFSETQRNKGNFPGRFSGRQFSNSRSEMNVSTLELGDSALYLCASSLGAGGTETQYFGPGTRLLVL.

Note on this clone: Sequencing ends 3 residues short of the CDR3 end; the germline J gene provides the rest. The V gene is TRBV9, the J gene TRBJ2-3; 9 nucleotides match TRBD2. J lost 0 bases, V lost 4 bases, and 6 bases had no gene match. Germline assignment: CDR1 SGDLS and CDR2 YYNGEE. This CDR3 contains 16 residues. The part of the CDR3 DNA that was read is TGTGCCAGCAGCATACCAAGCGGGGGGAGCACAGATACG. Its protein product is CASSIPSGGSTDT. In full, the CDR3 reads CASSIPSGGSTDTQYF.

Points on this clone: The missing CDR3 end, 3 residues past where the read stops, is filled in from the germline J gene. This sequence joins TRBV19 and TRBJ1-3, with unresolved D. V lost 7 bases to trimming and J lost 2 bases, with 9 bases between them. CDR3 length: 13 residues. Germline values: CDR1 LNHDA, CDR2 SQIVND (reference sequence). CDR3 bases read: TGTGCCAGTACAGTGGCCCCTGGAAACACC. This codes for CASTVAPGNT. The whole CDR3 region reads CASTVAPGNTIYF. Filled out from reference TRBV19 and TRBJ1-3, the complete variable domain reads DGGITQSPKYLFRKEGQNVTLSCEQNLNHDAMYWYRQDPGQGLRLIYYSQIVNDFQKGDIAEGYSVSREKKESFPLTVTSAQKNPTAFYLCASTVAPGNTIYFGEGSWLTVV.

This clone is classed as large by frequency. Sequencing ends 3 residues short of the CDR3 end; the germline J gene provides the rest. The chain is built from TRBV15 and TRBJ1-2; 7 bases align to TRBD1. Looked up from germline, CDR1 is LNHNV and CDR2 is YYDKDF (reference sequence). This CDR3 is built from 15 residues. V lost 5 bases, J lost 4 bases, and 10 bases stayed unmatched. The sequenced part of the CDR3 DNA is TGTGCCACCAGCCCCGGGACAGCTAGGACCTATGGC. Encoded protein: CATSPGTARTYG. The full CDR3 reads CATSPGTARTYGYTF. Drawing the rest from reference TRBV15 and TRBJ1-2, the complete variable domain is DAMVIQNPRYQVTQFGKPVTLSCSQTLNHNVMYWYQQKSSQAPKLLFHYYDKDFNNEADTPDNFQSRRPNTSFCFLDIRSPGLGDTAMYLCATSPGTARTYGYTFGSGTRLTVV.